This TCR beta chain derives from a study of T cells in Graves' hyperthyroidism and ophthalmopathy. The germline gives CDR1 DFQATT, CDR2 SNEGSKA (reference sequence). The CDR3 consists of 13 residues. With 2 bases removed from V and 0 bases from J, the gap between germline ends came to 7 bases. Researchers took RNA transcripts and amplified the TCR beta CDR3 regions from them. A set of HTBI primers served as the primers for a first-round RT-PCR of the TCR CDR3. Via MiXCR, TCRdb re-called the multiplex PCR reads, giving one row per CDR3 protein. The table shows hundreds of thousands of distinct CDR3 sequences, with roughly 23% occurring only once.

The sequenced material came from blood. This TCR came from a woman aged 70-85 years with Graves' ophthalmopathy. The J gene is TRBJ1-1, the V gene TRBV20-1; D is uncertain. CDR3 in amino acids: CSARKDMNTEAFF. As DNA, the CDR3 is TGCAGTGCTAGAAAAGACATGAACACTGAAGCTTTCTTT.